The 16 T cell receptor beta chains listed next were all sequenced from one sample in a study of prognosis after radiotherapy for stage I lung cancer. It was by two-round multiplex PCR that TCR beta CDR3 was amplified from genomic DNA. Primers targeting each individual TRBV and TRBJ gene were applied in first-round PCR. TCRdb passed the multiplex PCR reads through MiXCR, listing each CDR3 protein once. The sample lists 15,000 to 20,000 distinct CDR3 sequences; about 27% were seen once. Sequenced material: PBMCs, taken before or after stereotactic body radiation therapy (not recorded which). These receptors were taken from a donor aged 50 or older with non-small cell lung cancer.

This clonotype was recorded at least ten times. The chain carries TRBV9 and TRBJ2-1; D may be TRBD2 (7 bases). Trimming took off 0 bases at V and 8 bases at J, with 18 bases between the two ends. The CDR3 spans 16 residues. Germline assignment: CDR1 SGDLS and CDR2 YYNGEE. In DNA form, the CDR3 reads TGTGCCAGCAGCGTAGGGGGACATGGGAGGGCATATGAGCAGTTCTTC. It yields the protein CASSVGGHGRAYEQFF.

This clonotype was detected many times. The CDR3 nucleotides are TGTGCCAGCAGACACAATACAGTTGAAGCTTTCTTT. Residues: CASRHNTVEAFF. The rearrangement uses TRBV6-1 and TRBJ1-1; the D is unclear. From germline, CDR1 is MNHNS and CDR2 SASEGT. V lost 6 bases and J 7 bases, leaving 12 bases between the germline ends. The CDR3 is made up of 12 amino acids.

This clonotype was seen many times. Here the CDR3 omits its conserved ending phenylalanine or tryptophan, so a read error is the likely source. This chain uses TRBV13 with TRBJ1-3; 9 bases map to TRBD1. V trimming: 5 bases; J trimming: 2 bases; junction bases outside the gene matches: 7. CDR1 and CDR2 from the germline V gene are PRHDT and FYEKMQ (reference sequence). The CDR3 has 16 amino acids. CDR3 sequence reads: CASSPGTGSPGNTIYL. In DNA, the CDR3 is TGTGCCAGCAGCCCAGGGACAGGGAGCCCTGGAAACACCATATATCTT.

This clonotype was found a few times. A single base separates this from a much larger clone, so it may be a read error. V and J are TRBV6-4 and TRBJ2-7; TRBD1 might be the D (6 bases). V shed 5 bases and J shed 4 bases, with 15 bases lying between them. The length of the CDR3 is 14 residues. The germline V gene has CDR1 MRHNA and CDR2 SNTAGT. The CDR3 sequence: CASSPRDTAYEQYF. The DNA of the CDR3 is TGTGCCAGCAGTCCCCGGGACACAGCTTACGAGCAGTACTTC.

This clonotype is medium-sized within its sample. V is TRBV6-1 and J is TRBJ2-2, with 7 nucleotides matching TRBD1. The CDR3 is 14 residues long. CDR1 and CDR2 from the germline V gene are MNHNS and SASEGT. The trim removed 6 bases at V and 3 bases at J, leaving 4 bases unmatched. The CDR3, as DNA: TGTGCCAGCAGCTGGACAGGCGACACCGGGGAGCTGTTTTTT. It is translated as CASSWTGDTGELFF.

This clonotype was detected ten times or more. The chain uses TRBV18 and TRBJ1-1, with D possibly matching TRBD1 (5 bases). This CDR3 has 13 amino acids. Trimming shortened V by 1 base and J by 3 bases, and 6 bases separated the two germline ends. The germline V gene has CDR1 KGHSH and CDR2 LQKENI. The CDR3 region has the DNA TGTGCCAGCTCACCACGGGGCTACACTGAAGCTTTCTTT. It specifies CASSPRGYTEAFF.

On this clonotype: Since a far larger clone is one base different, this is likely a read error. Here the CDR3 DNA reads TGTGCCAGCAGCCCACTAGCGGGAGCCACCGGGGAGCTGTTTTTT. Its translation: CASSPLAGATGELFF. This chain connects TRBV6-7 to TRBJ2-2; 11 nucleotides line up with TRBD2. TRBV6-7 is treated as an ORF (open reading frame) with a function not yet certain. The V and J ends lost 6 bases and 4 bases, in that order; junction bases with no gene match: 4. The CDR3 has 15 residues.

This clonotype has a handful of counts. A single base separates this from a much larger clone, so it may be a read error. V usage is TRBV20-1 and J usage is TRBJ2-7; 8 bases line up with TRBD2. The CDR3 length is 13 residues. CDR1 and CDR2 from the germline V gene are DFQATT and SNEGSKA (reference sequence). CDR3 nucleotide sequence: TGCAGTGCTAGAGATCTAGCGGGCTACGGGCAGTACTTC. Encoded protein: CSARDLAGYGQYF.

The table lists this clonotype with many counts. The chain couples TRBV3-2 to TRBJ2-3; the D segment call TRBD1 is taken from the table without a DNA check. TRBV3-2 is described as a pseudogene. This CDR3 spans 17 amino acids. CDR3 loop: CASSFHTRDRGTDTQYF. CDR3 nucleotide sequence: TGTGCCAGCAGCTTCCACACCCGGGACAGGGGAACAGATACGCAGTATTTT.

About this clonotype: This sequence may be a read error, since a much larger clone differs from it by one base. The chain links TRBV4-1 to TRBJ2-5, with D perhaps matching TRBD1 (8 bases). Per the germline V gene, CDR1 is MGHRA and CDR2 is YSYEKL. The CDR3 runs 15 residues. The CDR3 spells CASSPRGTGLENQYF. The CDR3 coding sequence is TGCGCCAGCAGCCCACGGGGGACAGGACTAGAGAACCAGTACTTC.

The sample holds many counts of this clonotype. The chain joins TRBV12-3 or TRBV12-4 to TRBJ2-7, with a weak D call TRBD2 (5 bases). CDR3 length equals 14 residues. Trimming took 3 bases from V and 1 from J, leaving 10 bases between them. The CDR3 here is CASSFKRRSYEQYF. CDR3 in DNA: TGTGCCAGCAGTTTTAAGCGGAGATCCTACGAGCAGTACTTC.

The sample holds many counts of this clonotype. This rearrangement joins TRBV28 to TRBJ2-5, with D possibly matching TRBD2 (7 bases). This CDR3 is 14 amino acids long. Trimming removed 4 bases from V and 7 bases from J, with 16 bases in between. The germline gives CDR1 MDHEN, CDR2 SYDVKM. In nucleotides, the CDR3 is TGTGCCAGCAGTTGGGGGGGCACAATCGGGACCCAGTACTTC. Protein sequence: CASSWGGTIGTQYF.

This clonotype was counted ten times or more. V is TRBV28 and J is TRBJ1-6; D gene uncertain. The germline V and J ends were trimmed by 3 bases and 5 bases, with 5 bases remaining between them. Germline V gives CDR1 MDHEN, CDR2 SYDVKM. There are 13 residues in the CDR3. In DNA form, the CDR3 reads TGTGCCAGCAGTTTTGGGGATAATTCACCCCTCCACTTT. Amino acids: CASSFGDNSPLHF.

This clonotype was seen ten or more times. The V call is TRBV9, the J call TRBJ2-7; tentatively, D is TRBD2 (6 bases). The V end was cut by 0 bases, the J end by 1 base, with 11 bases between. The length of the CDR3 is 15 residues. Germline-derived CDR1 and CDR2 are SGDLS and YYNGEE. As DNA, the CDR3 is TGTGCCAGCAGCGTAGGGTCGGGAGCTTCCTACGAGCAGTACTTC. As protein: CASSVGSGASYEQYF.

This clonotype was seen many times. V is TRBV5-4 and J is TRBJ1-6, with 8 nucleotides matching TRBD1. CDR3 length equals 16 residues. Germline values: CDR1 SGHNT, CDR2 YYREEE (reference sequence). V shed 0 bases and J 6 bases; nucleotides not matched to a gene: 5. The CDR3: CASSLGTGSANSPLHF. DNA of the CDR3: TGTGCCAGCAGCTTGGGGACAGGGAGTGCTAATTCACCCCTCCACTTT.

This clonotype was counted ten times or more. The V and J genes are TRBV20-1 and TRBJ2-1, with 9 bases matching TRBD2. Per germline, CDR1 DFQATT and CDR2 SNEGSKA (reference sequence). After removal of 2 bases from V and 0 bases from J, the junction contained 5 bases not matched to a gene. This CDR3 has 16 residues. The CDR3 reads CSARSFSGSSYNEQFF. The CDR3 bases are TGCAGTGCTAGAAGCTTTAGCGGGAGCTCCTACAATGAGCAGTTCTTC.